Below are 20 T cell receptor beta chains sequenced from a single sample in a study of tumor and adjacent non-tumor tissue in lung cancer (dated 2018 in TCRdb). The method behind the library was multiplex PCR. The sequencing machine was an Illumina HiSeq 2500. TCRbeta libraries were built by three rounds of nested PCR using primers (Table S4), following protocols modified from ARM-PCR. TCRdb reprocessing: public reads trimmed at Q25 with fastp, clones called with MiXCR, in-frame beta chains kept. Rows matching on CDR3 protein sequence are summarized as one entry with the most common DNA and genes. The sample contains under 45,000 distinct CDR3 sequences, 60% of them found a single time. The ten largest clones represent under 50% of the sample. RNA was isolated from bulk unsorted tissue, and RNA quality was assessed with a NanoDrop ND-1000 and an Agilent 2100. For the normal lung samples, distant non-tumor tissue was collected more than 3 cm away from the tumor edge.

Sequenced input: distant non-tumor lung tissue. These receptors were obtained from a man in his fifties with non-small cell lung cancer.

The CDR3 DNA follows: TGTGCCAGCAGTGAAGTGCCCGGAGAGCCCAGGGGCGATACGCAGTATTTT. This encodes CASSEVPGEPRGDTQYF. The chain has TRBV6-1 and TRBJ2-3; perhaps TRBD1 as D (6 bases). This CDR3 has 17 amino acids. V was cut by 1 base and J by 6 bases, with 20 bases left in between. Germline values: CDR1 MNHNS, CDR2 SASEGT.

This clonotype was counted at least ten times. The J gene is TRBJ1-4, the V gene TRBV20-1, with D hard to call. V dropped 6 bases and J dropped 3 bases, with 23 bases sitting between them. The CDR3 has 17 residues. Germline loops: CDR1 DFQATT, CDR2 SNEGSKA (reference sequence). The CDR3 loop reads CSAPPTESERSNEKLFF. CDR3 in DNA: TGCAGTGCCCCACCCACAGAAAGCGAAAGGTCTAATGAAAAACTGTTTTTT.

Points on this clonotype: The conserved final phenylalanine or tryptophan is absent from the CDR3, which likely points to a read error. The CDR3 DNA is TGTGCCAGCAGTGAACAGACCGATCGGCCCCAGCATTAT. This codes for CASSEQTDRPQHY. This chain connects TRBV6-1 to TRBJ1-5; D gene uncertain. The CDR3 length is 13 residues. Trimming pared 2 bases from V and 9 bases from J, leaving 11 bases between. Looked up from germline, CDR1 is MNHNS and CDR2 is SASEGT.

About this clonotype itself: A read error may explain this, as a much larger clone is one base away. The chain has TRBV7-9 and TRBJ2-1; perhaps TRBD2 as D (6 bases). Trimming stripped 8 bases from V and 0 bases from J, with 23 bases between. The germline V gene has CDR1 SEHNR and CDR2 FQNEAQ (reference sequence). CDR3 length equals 18 residues. This CDR3 is CASGRREEPGNSYNEQFF. CDR3 in DNA: TGTGCCAGCGGTAGGAGGGAGGAGCCGGGCAACTCCTACAATGAGCAGTTCTTC.

This clonotype was counted many times. V and J are TRBV20-1 and TRBJ2-2, with 9 bases lining up with TRBD1. The CDR3 extends over 14 amino acids. Trimming removed 2 bases from V and 8 bases from J; junction bases left unmatched: 6. Germline-derived CDR1 and CDR2 are DFQATT and SNEGSKA (reference sequence). This CDR3 is CSARQGQGRGELFF. CDR3 bases: TGCAGTGCTAGACAAGGACAGGGGAGGGGGGAGCTGTTTTTT.

This clonotype was found many times. The rearrangement joins TRBV5-1 to TRBJ2-2; 8 nucleotides agree with TRBD1. V dropped 2 bases and J dropped 7; count of bases not matched to a gene: 7. The CDR3 runs 15 residues. The germline CDR1 and CDR2 sequences are SGHRS and YFSETQ. The CDR3: CASSFQGARDGELFF. As DNA, the CDR3 is TGCGCCAGCAGCTTCCAGGGGGCGCGAGACGGGGAGCTGTTTTTT.

Note on this clonotype: Sequence at one end of the junction differs from germline and may be a read error. This sequence joins TRBV11-2 and TRBJ2-2, with D tentatively TRBD1 (6 bases). CDR1 is SGHAT and CDR2 is FQNNGV in the germline V gene. The CDR3 runs to 14 residues. CDR3 sequence: CASSTNRASGELFF. The CDR3 nucleotides read TGTGCCAGCAGCACAAACAGGGCTTCCGGGGAGCTGTTCTTT.

Points on this clonotype: As the CDR3 is not closed by the conserved phenylalanine or tryptophan, this likely results from a read error. The chain is built from TRBV12-3 or TRBV12-4 and TRBJ1-1; D remains unclear. This CDR3 spans 15 amino acids. Trimming took 7 bases from V and 8 from J, leaving 23 bases between them. This CDR3 is CASNIAGDLRTEAFI. Here the CDR3 DNA reads TGTGCCAGCAACATAGCTGGGGATTTGAGAACAGAAGCTTTCATT.

Worth noting for this clonotype: This likely comes from a read error, as the CDR3 has no conserved phenylalanine or tryptophan at its end. V gene TRBV6-6 combines with J gene TRBJ2-1, with D hard to call. This CDR3 is built from 15 residues. CDR1 and CDR2 from the germline V gene are MNHNY and SVGAGI (reference sequence). Trimming took 0 bases from V and 8 from J, leaving 14 bases between them. CDR3 region: CASSYSPLASDEQFL. CDR3 nucleotide sequence: TGTGCCAGCAGTTACTCCCCTCTGGCCTCGGATGAGCAGTTCCTC.

Turning to this clonotype: One end of the junction does not line up with germline, which may come from a read error. The chain combines TRBV6-5 with TRBJ1-1, with 9 bases fitting TRBD1. Germline CDR1 MNHEY, CDR2 SVGAGI. The CDR3 consists of 15 residues. Here the CDR3 reads CTSSWGTGRRTEVFF. In DNA form, the CDR3 reads TGTACCAGCAGTTGGGGGACAGGGAGGAGAACTGAAGTTTTCTTT.

A note on this clonotype: The CDR3 does not close with the conserved phenylalanine or tryptophan, likely indicating a read error. The V and J genes are TRBV11-1 and TRBJ1-1; 7 bases are shared with TRBD1. The CDR3 spans 15 residues. From germline, CDR1 is SGHAT and CDR2 FQDESV (reference sequence). CDR3 nucleotides: TGTGTCATCAGCTTAGGCACTGCAGGGGGCACTGAAGCTTTCTTA. Translation gives CVISLGTAGGTEAFL.

In regard to this clonotype: A much more abundant neighbour one base away suggests this may be a read error. The J gene is TRBJ1-1, the V gene TRBV5-5; no reliable D call. The germline CDR1 and CDR2 sequences are SGHKS and YYEKEE (reference sequence). Trimming cost V 5 bases and J 4 bases, with 21 bases left between them. The CDR3 is 16 residues long. The CDR3 DNA reads as TGTGCCAGCAGACATAATCCTGACTCCCAGGCCACTGAAGCTTTCTTT. Translated, it gives CASRHNPDSQATEAFF.

As for this clonotype: A junction end diverges from the germline sequence, so it may reflect a read error. V is TRBV5-1 and J is TRBJ2-7; D may be TRBD2 (5 bases). The CDR3 runs to 14 residues. From germline, CDR1 is SGHRS and CDR2 YFSETQ. CDR3 in DNA: TGCGCCAGCAGATTGAGGGCCGGCGGATTGGAGCACTACTTC. It specifies CASRLRAGGLEHYF.

This clonotype has a count of ten or more. This chain connects TRBV4-1 to TRBJ2-2; 11 bases fit TRBD2. The germline V gene has CDR1 MGHRA and CDR2 YSYEKL. The CDR3 length is 17 residues. V was pared by 4 bases and J by 2 bases, with 6 bases of the junction left unmatched. CDR3 region: CASSPGTSGPNTGELFF. CDR3 coding DNA: TGCGCCAGCAGCCCCGGGACTAGCGGTCCCAACACCGGGGAGCTGTTTTTT.

With regard to this clonotype: An end of the junction differs from the germline gene, which may be a read error. CDR3 region: CAGSLVTSGGTDTQYF. For the CDR3, the DNA is TGCGCCGGCAGCTTGGTGACTAGCGGAGGCACAGATACGCAGTATTTT. This chain uses TRBV5-1 with TRBJ2-3, with TRBD2 matching over 9 bases. Germline CDR1 and CDR2: SGHRS and YFSETQ. CDR3 size: 16 residues.

In regard to this clonotype: The CDR3 does not end in the conserved phenylalanine or tryptophan, so this is likely a read error. The gene calls are TRBV28 and TRBJ2-1, with a possible D match to TRBD2 (6 bases). Looked up from germline, CDR1 is MDHEN and CDR2 is SYDVKM. The CDR3 loop spans 16 amino acids. The V gene lost 2 bases and the J gene lost 7 bases, with 18 bases spanning the gap. The CDR3 here is CASSLKGLALWNEQFL. In DNA form, the CDR3 reads TGTGCCAGCAGTTTAAAAGGCCTAGCGTTATGGAATGAGCAGTTCTTA.

This clonotype was detected only a few times. Compared with germline, one end of the junction differs, possibly owing to a read error. This chain links TRBV29-1 with TRBJ2-4; D remains unclear. There are 12 residues in the CDR3. Germline V CDR1 and CDR2: SQVTM, ANQGSEA. Written as DNA, the CDR3 is TGCAGCGTTGAAGAGCAGAGGTACATTCATTACTTC. It yields the protein CSVEEQRYIHYF. The variable domain in full, completed from reference TRBV29-1 and TRBJ2-4, reads SAVISQKPSRDICQRGTSLTIQCQVDSQVTMMFWYRQQPGQSLTLIATANQGSEATYESGFVIDKFPISRPNLTFSTLTVSNMSPEDSSIYLCSVEEQRYIHYFGAGTRLSVL.

Comment on this clonotype: The junction departs from the called germline gene at one end, perhaps through a read error. The chain carries TRBV29-1 and TRBJ2-7; 11 bases align to TRBD2. The germline V gene has CDR1 SQVTM and CDR2 ANQGSEA. This CDR3 region has 14 residues. In DNA form, the CDR3 reads TGCAGCGTTGGGACTAGCGGGTGGGCCTACGAGCAGTATTTC. The encoded protein is CSVGTSGWAYEQYF.

On this clonotype: The junction departs from the called germline gene at one end, perhaps through a read error. The genes are TRBV19 and TRBJ2-7; TRBD1 might be the D (6 bases). This CDR3 contains 14 residues. The germline V gene has CDR1 LNHDA and CDR2 SQIVND (reference sequence). The CDR3 DNA reads as TGTGCCGGTAGTATCGAGGACAGCACCTACGAGCAGTACTTC. Amino acids: CAGSIEDSTYEQYF.

At least ten counts were recorded for this clonotype. The genes are TRBV29-1 and TRBJ2-2; 7 bases map to TRBD1. After removal of 6 bases from V and 2 bases from J, the junction contained 6 bases not matched to a gene. Looked up from germline, CDR1 is SQVTM and CDR2 is ANQGSEA. This CDR3 comprises 14 residues. CDR3 loop: CSVKGQINTGELFF. The CDR3 region has the DNA TGCAGCGTGAAGGGACAGATAAACACCGGGGAGCTGTTTTTT.